The subject of this entry is one T cell receptor (beta chain). Its antigen remains unknown. The CDR3 covers 14 residues. The V and J ends lost 0 bases and 2 bases respectively, with 8 bases between them. Germline V gives CDR1 SGHRS, CDR2 YFSETQ. Repertoires were generated with immunoSEQ multiplex PCR, while TCRdb's copy carries only in-frame clones and drops some. Of some 100,000 clones listed, approximately 80% are singletons. This sample stems from a study of OX40 agonist ivuxolimab in advanced cancers. In the study overall: Partial responses occurred in three patients (one hepatocellular carcinoma, two cutaneous melanoma). Study observations and caveats: Fewer expanded clones were found on average in CD4+ than in CD8+ T cells.

The chain uses TRBV5-1 and TRBJ1-1, with D unclear. Material: CD4+ or CD8+ T cells sorted from blood, obtained in a trial of the OX40 agonist ivuxolimab. The origin of this receptor is an adult with an advanced solid tumor such as melanoma, head and neck, liver or kidney cancer. CDR3 in DNA: TGCGCCAGCAGCTTGGCTCCCGGAAACACTGAAGCTTTCTTT. Translating gives CASSLAPGNTEAFF.